What follows are 29 T cell receptor beta chains derived from one specimen sequenced in a study of cytomegalovirus exposure and HLA in healthy donors. The PCR made use of 60 Vbeta and 13 Jbeta primers. The table came from immunoSEQ multiplex PCR; TCRdb's copy has only in-frame clones and leaves some out. Altogether approximately 260,000 clones are present, 84% being singletons, with the ten largest covering 1.5% to 2%. Sequenced material: PBMCs. Every receptor here comes from a woman in her forties in good health and CMV-seropositive.

The gene calls are TRBV6-5 and TRBJ2-1; the D gene is possibly TRBD1 (6 bases). This CDR3 has 13 residues. Trimming pared 6 bases from V and 4 bases from J, leaving 10 bases between. The germline V gene has CDR1 MNHEY and CDR2 SVGAGI. In DNA form, the CDR3 reads TGTGCCAGCAGCGGACAGAATTACAATGAGCAGTTCTTC. It is translated as CASSGQNYNEQFF.

This clone was seen a few times. The chain links TRBV28 to TRBJ1-2, with D perhaps matching TRBD1 (6 bases). The V and J ends lost 2 bases and 8 bases respectively, with 12 bases between them. Germline CDR1 and CDR2: MDHEN and SYDVKM. CDR3 length equals 13 residues. The CDR3 is CASSLGAGVGYTF. The CDR3 bases are TGTGCCAGCAGTTTAGGGGCAGGGGTAGGCTACACCTTC.

The chain couples TRBV7-3 to TRBJ2-2; D may be TRBD2 (6 bases). Germline CDR1 reads SGHTA; CDR2 reads FQGTGA. Trimming left V 5 bases short and J 6 bases short, with 13 bases between. The CDR3 loop spans 14 amino acids. The CDR3 loop is CASSRLEFAGELFF. CDR3 sequence (DNA): TGTGCCAGCAGCAGACTAGAGTTTGCCGGGGAGCTGTTTTTT.

V gene TRBV27 combines with J gene TRBJ2-7, with 14 bases identical to TRBD2. The germline CDR1 and CDR2 sequences are MNHEY and SMNVEV (reference sequence). The CDR3 has 16 amino acids. Trimming took 5 bases from V and 5 from J; bases not matched to a gene: 8. The CDR3, as DNA: TGTGCCAGCAGTCCGCTGGGACTAGCGGGAGCCCACGAGCAGTACTTC. Protein sequence: CASSPLGLAGAHEQYF.

The rearrangement links TRBV18 to TRBJ1-2, with D perhaps TRBD1 (5 bases). Germline V gene data show CDR1 as KGHSH and CDR2 as LQKENI. The CDR3 is 15 residues long. Trimming removed 3 bases from V and 3 bases from J, with 14 bases in between. CDR3 nucleotides: TGTGCCAGCTCACCGACCGGGGGATCGGACTATGGCTACACCTTC. Translating gives CASSPTGGSDYGYTF.

In DNA form, the CDR3 reads TGCAGCGTCTATCCACCGGGACACCAAAATGAGCAGTTCTTC. It encodes CSVYPPGHQNEQFF. The rearrangement joins TRBV29-1 to TRBJ2-1, with D maybe TRBD1 (6 bases). CDR3 length: 14 amino acids. Trimming removed 6 bases at V and 7 bases at J, with 19 bases between. Germline CDR1 SQVTM, CDR2 ANQGSEA.

This chain joins TRBV6-1 and TRBJ1-5; maybe TRBD1 (6 bases). Germline values: CDR1 MNHNS, CDR2 SASEGT. The CDR3 sequence is 19 residues long. The germline V and J ends were trimmed by 2 bases and 0 bases, with 20 bases remaining between them. The CDR3: CASSENESVRGYSNQPQHF. In DNA, the CDR3 is TGTGCCAGCAGTGAAAATGAGTCAGTTAGGGGGTATAGCAATCAGCCCCAGCATTTT.

The CDR3 DNA reads as TGTGCCAGTAGTACCTCCCCAGACAGGGGGACTTACTATAGCAATCAGCCCCAGCATTTT. This codes for CASSTSPDRGTYYSNQPQHF. The rearrangement links TRBV19 to TRBJ1-5, with 9 bases fitting TRBD1. V was pared by 4 bases and J by 0 bases, with 16 bases of the junction left unmatched. The CDR3 consists of 20 residues. Germline CDR1 is LNHDA and CDR2 is SQIVND (reference sequence).

The count of this clone is one. The CDR3 DNA reads as TGTGCCAGCAGTGGGAGCTCCTACGAGCAGTACTTC. Its protein product is CASSGSSYEQYF. This chain links TRBV27 with TRBJ2-7; a weak D match, TRBD2 (5 bases). V was trimmed by 5 bases and J by 0 bases, leaving 5 bases between them. Per germline, CDR1 MNHEY and CDR2 SMNVEV (reference sequence). This CDR3 is 12 amino acids long.

This clone was seen a handful of times. The chain uses TRBV7-9 and TRBJ2-1; tentative D call: TRBD1 (5 bases). The germline V and J ends were trimmed by 4 bases and 4 bases, with 17 bases remaining between them. The CDR3 spans 16 residues. The germline gives CDR1 SEHNR, CDR2 FQNEAQ (reference sequence). Written as DNA, the CDR3 is TGTGCCAGCAGCTCTCACGACAGCAAACCTTACAATGAGCAGTTCTTC. Translated, it gives CASSSHDSKPYNEQFF.

CDR3 loop: CASSVAAGGPETQYF. CDR3 DNA sequence: TGTGCCAGCAGCGTAGCAGCGGGAGGGCCGGAGACCCAGTACTTC. The rearrangement uses TRBV9 and TRBJ2-5; 10 positions agree with TRBD2. The J segment lost 5 bases and the V segment lost 0 bases, leaving 4 bases of the junction unmatched. Germline CDR1 reads SGDLS; CDR2 reads YYNGEE. The CDR3 is 15 amino acids.

This chain's CDR3 is CASSPQLAGSYEQYF. The CDR3 DNA reads TGTGCCAGCAGTCCCCAACTAGCGGGATCCTACGAGCAGTACTTC. This sequence joins TRBV28 and TRBJ2-7; 10 positions match TRBD2. The CDR3 covers 15 residues. V lost 5 bases, J lost 1 base, and 5 bases stayed unmatched. Germline values: CDR1 MDHEN, CDR2 SYDVKM.

V is TRBV5-6 and J is TRBJ2-1; 10 bases agree with TRBD1. Germline V gives CDR1 SGHDT, CDR2 YYEEEE. There are 14 residues in the CDR3. Trimming cost V 6 bases and J 6 bases; bases outside gene matches: 6. The CDR3 loop is CASTRTGGSNEQFF. The CDR3 DNA reads TGTGCCAGCACCCGGACAGGGGGGTCCAATGAGCAGTTCTTC.

The genes are TRBV7-9 and TRBJ2-1, with 9 bases matching TRBD2. The CDR3 runs to 14 residues. Germline CDR1 and CDR2: SEHNR and FQNEAQ (reference sequence). Losses at the gene ends were 5 bases for V and 6 bases for J; bases not matched to a gene: 5. The CDR3 here is CASSEGTSPNEQFF. The CDR3 bases are TGTGCCAGCAGCGAAGGGACTAGCCCCAATGAGCAGTTCTTC.

The chain uses TRBV28 and TRBJ1-2, with TRBD1 as a possible D gene (6 bases). The CDR3 sequence is 15 residues long. Trimming removed 7 bases at V and 3 bases at J, with 18 bases between. Looked up from germline, CDR1 is MDHEN and CDR2 is SYDVKM. The CDR3 coding sequence is TGTGCCAGCACACCGAACAGGGCGAAGGACTATGGCTACACCTTC. Its protein is CASTPNRAKDYGYTF.

The CDR3 DNA sequence: TGTGCCAGCAGCTTTGGGGCTCTTAACTATGGCTACACCTTC. Residues: CASSFGALNYGYTF. This chain uses TRBV11-2 with TRBJ1-2, with a weak D call TRBD1 (5 bases). The CDR3 is 14 residues long. Germline V gene sequence: CDR1 SGHAT, CDR2 FQNNGV. Trimming stripped 3 bases from V and 1 base from J, with 9 bases between.

This clone turned up a few times. V and J are TRBV5-6 and TRBJ2-2, with TRBD1 matching 8 bases. CDR1 SGHDT and CDR2 YYEEEE come from the germline V gene. Trimming cost V 2 bases and J 6 bases; bases outside gene matches: 6. The CDR3 runs to 15 residues. The CDR3 bases are TGTGCCAGCAGCTTTTGGTCAGGGGGCTCCGGGGAGCTGTTTTTT. Translated, it gives CASSFWSGGSGELFF. Complete variable domain (other parts from reference TRBV5-6 and TRBJ2-2): DAGVTQSPTHLIKTRGQQVTLRCSPKSGHDTVSWYQQALGQGPQFIFQYYEEEERQRGNFPDRFSGHQFPNYSSELNVNALLLGDSALYLCASSFWSGGSGELFFGEGSRLTVL.

Concerning this clone itself: Relative to the germline gene, one junction end is altered; a read error may explain this. The rearrangement joins TRBV7-9 to TRBJ2-5, with D perhaps TRBD1 (6 bases). Germline values: CDR1 SEHNR, CDR2 FQNEAQ (reference sequence). The CDR3 is 16 residues long. The CDR3, as DNA: TGTTCCAGCAGAGTCTCCGGGACAAGGACACAAGAGACCCAGTACTTC. This codes for CSSRVSGTRTQETQYF.

V is TRBV7-9 and J is TRBJ1-4; D not certain. The CDR3 is 14 amino acids. V was shortened by 3 bases and J by 6 bases, with 11 bases between the two germline ends. The germline V gene has CDR1 SEHNR and CDR2 FQNEAQ (reference sequence). CDR3 sequence (DNA): TGTGCCAGCAGCTTCGGAGAAGCATATGAAAAACTGTTTTTT. Translation: CASSFGEAYEKLFF.

The V gene is TRBV5-6, the J gene TRBJ2-1; 7 bases agree with TRBD2. The CDR3 spans 14 residues. V trimming: 0 bases; J trimming: 7 bases; junction bases outside the gene matches: 4. The V gene's germline CDR1 is SGHDT and CDR2 YYEEEE. CDR3 residues: CASSLGLARNEQFF. In nucleotides, the CDR3 is TGTGCCAGCAGCTTGGGACTAGCAAGGAATGAGCAGTTCTTC. Full variable domain (missing parts from reference TRBV5-6 and TRBJ2-1): DAGVTQSPTHLIKTRGQQVTLRCSPKSGHDTVSWYQQALGQGPQFIFQYYEEEERQRGNFPDRFSGHQFPNYSSELNVNALLLGDSALYLCASSLGLARNEQFFGPGTRLTVL.

CDR3 sequence: CASSLGAVRRPQHF. CDR3 coding DNA: TGTGCCAGCAGCTTAGGGGCAGTCCGGCGGCCCCAGCATTTT. The chain links TRBV7-8 to TRBJ1-5, with D hard to call. Trimming took 1 base from V and 9 from J, leaving 13 bases between them. Germline V gene sequence: CDR1 SGHVS, CDR2 FQNEAQ. The CDR3 is 14 residues long.

The chain carries TRBV11-3 and TRBJ2-6, with 9 positions matching TRBD1. CDR1 SGHNT and CDR2 YENEEA come from the germline V gene. The CDR3 runs 16 residues. V gave up 8 bases and J gave up 2 bases; unmatched junction bases: 7. The chain's CDR3 is CASADRGTTGANVLTF. For the CDR3, the DNA is TGTGCCAGCGCTGACAGGGGGACCACTGGGGCCAACGTCCTGACTTTC.

This clone was picked up one time. The V gene is TRBV6-5, the J gene TRBJ2-7; a weak D match, TRBD1 (5 bases). From germline, CDR1 is MNHEY and CDR2 SVGAGI. The CDR3 consists of 14 residues. Trimming pared 4 bases from V and 2 bases from J, leaving 12 bases between. CDR3 amino acids: CASSFSTDTYEQYF. The DNA of the CDR3 is TGTGCCAGCAGTTTCTCGACAGACACCTACGAGCAGTACTTC.

The chain links TRBV21-1 to TRBJ2-7; the tabulated D call, TRBD2, remains unverified against the DNA. TRBV21-1 is termed a pseudogene. The CDR3 is made up of 13 amino acids. The CDR3: CASSNLGSYEQYF. The CDR3 DNA sequence: TGTGCCAGCAGCAACCTAGGATCCTACGAGCAGTACTTC.

The rearrangement uses TRBV6-5 and TRBJ1-1; weak D call: TRBD1 (6 bases). V gave up 4 bases and J gave up 4 bases, with 16 bases separating them. CDR1 MNHEY and CDR2 SVGAGI come from the germline V gene. This CDR3 comprises 15 residues. CDR3 bases: TGTGCCAGCAGTTTGACAGGCGGTGTAGGCACTGAAGCTTTCTTT. The encoded protein is CASSLTGGVGTEAFF.

This sequence joins TRBV7-9 and TRBJ2-1; a possible D gene is TRBD2 (5 bases). Germline loops: CDR1 SEHNR, CDR2 FQNEAQ (reference sequence). V lost 7 bases to trimming and J lost 9 bases, with 19 bases between them. The CDR3 sequence is 14 residues long. The CDR3 sequence: CASTIEGSSVEQFF. The CDR3 DNA reads TGTGCCAGCACCATAGAGGGTTCTAGTGTTGAGCAGTTCTTC.

CDR3 sequence reads: CASSRVGYEQYF. The CDR3 region has the DNA TGTGCCAGCAGTCGGGTTGGCTACGAGCAGTACTTC. The chain employs TRBV28 and TRBJ2-7; no reliable D call. Trimming took off 5 bases at V and 3 bases at J, with 8 bases between the two ends. Germline loops: CDR1 MDHEN, CDR2 SYDVKM. The CDR3 is 12 amino acids.

This chain joins TRBV18 and TRBJ2-5; TRBD2 might be the D (5 bases). The J call could be wrong; TRBJ2-7 is a better fit for the DNA end. Germline CDR1 reads KGHSH; CDR2 reads LQKENI. The CDR3 runs 14 residues. For the CDR3, the DNA is TGTGCCAGCTCACCACCCGGGATTCTCTACGAGCAGTACTTC. It translates to CASSPPGILYEQYF.

The V and J genes are TRBV19 and TRBJ1-5; 8 nucleotides line up with TRBD1. Germline V lookup: CDR1 LNHDA, CDR2 SQIVND (reference sequence). This CDR3 has 17 amino acids. V was pared by 3 bases and J by 0 bases, with 7 bases of the junction left unmatched. CDR3 in amino acids: CASSITTGADSNQPQHF. CDR3 nucleotides: TGTGCCAGTAGTATTACGACAGGGGCGGATAGCAATCAGCCCCAGCATTTT.